In this sample, the clone carrying this T cell receptor beta chain turned up a few times. Its antigen is still unknown. The CDR3 consists of 14 residues. CDR1 MNHEY and CDR2 SMNVEV come from the germline V gene (reference sequence). The ends were cut back, 8 bases at V and 4 bases at J, with 15 bases in the middle. This sample stems from a study of T cell repertoires in cytomegalovirus infection. Across the study: Evidence of both CMV infection and a matching HLA type came from public TCR beta signatures.

TCRdb analysed the reads with MiXCR anew, one entry per CDR3 protein. The sample yields fewer than 550,000 distinct CDR3 sequences, more than 15% seen once. Findings of the study overall: CMV carriers having the relevant HLA were flagged by cumulative public TCR beta family frequency. Within the response measured ex vivo, HLA-C-restricted CMV-specific TCR beta clonotypes were dominant.

V and J are TRBV27 and TRBJ2-1, with a weak D call TRBD2 (6 bases). Sequenced input: CD8+ T cells from PBMCs. The receptor's source is a human donor in good health (CMV status not recorded). Some clones in this sample may be carry-over from other donors' samples. CDR3 in amino acids: CASSSSVTYNEQFF. The CDR3 DNA reads as TGTGCCAGCTCTTCTAGCGTCACTTACAATGAGCAGTTCTTC.